This T cell receptor beta chain was recorded in a study of blood T cell repertoires in COVID-19. About the research overall: Researchers got acute and convalescent COVID-19 samples from the United States, Italy and Spain.

Germline V gene data show CDR1 as SQVTM and CDR2 as ANQGSEA. CDR3 length: 10 amino acids. Trimming left V 6 bases short and J 6 bases short, with 7 bases between. Only in-frame clones appear in the TCRdb table, and some are missing; sequencing was by immunoSEQ multiplex PCR. The sample carries over 200,000 clones, about 90% recorded once. The chain employs TRBV29-1 and TRBJ2-3; D not resolved. The specimen was peripheral blood. This TCR came from a man between 35 and 55 years old with active or convalescent COVID-19. The CDR3 DNA reads TGCAGCGTCCAGTCTGATACGCAGTATTTT. Translated, it gives CSVQSDTQYF.